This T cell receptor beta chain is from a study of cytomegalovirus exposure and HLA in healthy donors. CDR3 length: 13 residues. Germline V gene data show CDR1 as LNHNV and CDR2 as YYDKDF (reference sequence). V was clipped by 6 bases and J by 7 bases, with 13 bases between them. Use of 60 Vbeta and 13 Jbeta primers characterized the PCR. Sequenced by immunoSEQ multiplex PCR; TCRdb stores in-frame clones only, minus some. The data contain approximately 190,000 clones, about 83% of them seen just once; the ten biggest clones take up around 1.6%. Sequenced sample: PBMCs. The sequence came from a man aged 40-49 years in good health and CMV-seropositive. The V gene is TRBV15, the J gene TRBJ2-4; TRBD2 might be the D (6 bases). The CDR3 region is CATSGGSGNIQYF. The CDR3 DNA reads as TGTGCCACCAGTGGGGGGAGTGGGAACATTCAGTACTTC.